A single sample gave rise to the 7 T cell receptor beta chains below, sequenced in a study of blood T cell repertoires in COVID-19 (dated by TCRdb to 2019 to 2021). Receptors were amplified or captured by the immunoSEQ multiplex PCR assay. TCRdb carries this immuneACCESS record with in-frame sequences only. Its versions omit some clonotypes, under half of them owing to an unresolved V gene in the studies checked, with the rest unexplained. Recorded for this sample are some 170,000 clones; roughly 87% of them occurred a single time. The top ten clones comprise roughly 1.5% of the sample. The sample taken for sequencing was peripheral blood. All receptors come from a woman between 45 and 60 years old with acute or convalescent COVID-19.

CDR3 coding DNA: TGTGCCAGCAGCCGCCGCGTAGGCGGGCAAACCTACGAGCAGTACTTC. Residues: CASSRRVGGQTYEQYF. The gene calls are TRBV7-2 and TRBJ2-7, with TRBD2 as a possible D gene (5 bases). Germline V lookup: CDR1 SGHTA, CDR2 FQGNSA. Trimming left V 5 bases short and J 2 bases short, with 19 bases between. The CDR3 covers 16 residues.

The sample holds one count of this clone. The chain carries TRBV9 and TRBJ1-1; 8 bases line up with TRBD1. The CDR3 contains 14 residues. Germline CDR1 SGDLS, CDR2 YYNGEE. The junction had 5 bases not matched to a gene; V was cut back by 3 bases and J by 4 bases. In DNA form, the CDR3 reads TGTGCCAGCAGCGGGACAGGGATGAGCACTGAAGCTTTCTTT. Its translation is CASSGTGMSTEAFF.

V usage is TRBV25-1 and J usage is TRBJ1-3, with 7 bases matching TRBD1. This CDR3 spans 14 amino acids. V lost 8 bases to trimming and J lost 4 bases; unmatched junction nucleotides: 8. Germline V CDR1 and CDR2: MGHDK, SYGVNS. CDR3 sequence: CASGHRGAGNTIYF. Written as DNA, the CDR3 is TGTGCCAGCGGTCACAGGGGAGCGGGAAACACCATATATTTT.

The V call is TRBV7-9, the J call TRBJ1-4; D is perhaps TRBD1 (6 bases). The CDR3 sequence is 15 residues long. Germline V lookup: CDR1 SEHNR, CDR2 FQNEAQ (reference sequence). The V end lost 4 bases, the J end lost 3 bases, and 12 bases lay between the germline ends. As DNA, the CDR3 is TGTGCCAGCAGCTCTAGGACAGCTGCTAATGAAAAACTGTTTTTT. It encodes CASSSRTAANEKLFF.

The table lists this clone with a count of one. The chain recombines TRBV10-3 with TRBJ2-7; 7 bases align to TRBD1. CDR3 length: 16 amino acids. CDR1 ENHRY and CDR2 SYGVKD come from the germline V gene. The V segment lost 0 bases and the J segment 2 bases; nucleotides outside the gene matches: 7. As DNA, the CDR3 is TGTGCCATCAGTGAGTCGGGTCCGGACAGGACCTACGAGCAGTACTTC. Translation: CAISESGPDRTYEQYF.

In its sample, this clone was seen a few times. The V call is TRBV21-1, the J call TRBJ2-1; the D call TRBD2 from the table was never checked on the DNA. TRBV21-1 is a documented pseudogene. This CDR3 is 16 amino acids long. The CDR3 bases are TGTGCCAGCAGCAATAGGGTAGCGGTGACCTACAATGAGCAGTTCTTC. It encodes CASSNRVAVTYNEQFF.

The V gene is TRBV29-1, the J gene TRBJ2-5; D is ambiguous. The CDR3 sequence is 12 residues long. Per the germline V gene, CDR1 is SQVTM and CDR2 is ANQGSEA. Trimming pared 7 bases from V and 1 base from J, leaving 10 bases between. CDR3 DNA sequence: TGCAGCGCCCCGGGTCGCCAAGAGACCCAGTACTTC. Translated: CSAPGRQETQYF. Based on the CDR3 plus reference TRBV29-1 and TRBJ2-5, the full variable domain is SAVISQKPSRDICQRGTSLTIQCQVDSQVTMMFWYRQQPGQSLTLIATANQGSEATYESGFVIDKFPISRPNLTFSTLTVSNMSPEDSSIYLCSAPGRQETQYFGPGTRLLVL.